Listed below are T cell receptor beta chains from one sample, sequenced in a study of naive and memory T cell subsets. TCRdb fed the UMI-ligation and nested PCR reads into MiXCR, producing one record per CDR3 protein. The table lists around 160,000 distinct CDR3 sequences, 22% of them singletons. Sequenced input: naive CD4+ T cells from blood. These receptor sequences come from a human donor in good health. CDR3s include the opening cysteine and the closing phenylalanine or tryptophan. The D gene is left open where the match is weak. Only some rows state a clone size, as once, few, many or a class for expanded clones.

>TRBV9|TRBD1|TRBJ2-7|many
CASSPAVQGVGEQYF
TGTGCCAGCAGCCCCGCGGTACAGGGGGTCGGCGAGCAGTACTTC
>TRBV20-1|TRBD1|TRBJ1-5|NA
CSASVPRDRGNQPQHF
TGCAGTGCTAGTGTCCCCCGGGACAGGGGCAATCAGCCCCAGCATTTT
>TRBV29-1|TRBD1|TRBJ2-7|many
CSVSQGQPYEQYF
TGCAGCGTTTCCCAGGGACAGCCCTACGAGCAGTACTTC
>TRBV4-1|NA|TRBJ1-4|NA
CASTPGVKLFF
TGCGCCAGCACGCCGGGCGTGAAACTGTTTTTT
>TRBV7-9|NA|TRBJ2-2|NA
CASSLSASLNTGELFF
TGTGCCAGCAGCTTGTCTGCCAGCTTGAACACCGGGGAGCTGTTTTTT
>TRBV3-1|TRBD1|TRBJ2-1|few
CASSRLGDSYNEQFF
TGTGCCAGCAGCCGATTAGGGGACAGCTACAATGAGCAGTTCTTC
>TRBV29-1|NA|TRBJ2-7|few
CSVAALSSYEQYF
TGCAGCGTTGCTGCCCTCAGTTCCTACGAGCAGTACTTC
>TRBV6-6|NA|TRBJ1-5|NA
CASTPDSRNQPQHF
TGTGCCAGCACCCCGGACAGCCGTAATCAGCCCCAGCATTTT
>TRBV29-1|NA|TRBJ1-1|few
CSVGYAGRNTEAFF
TGCAGCGTTGGGTACGCAGGGCGGAACACTGAAGCTTTCTTT
>TRBV6-5|NA|TRBJ1-6|NA
CASSYVGDSPLHF
TGTGCCAGCAGTTACGTGGGGGATTCACCCCTCCACTTT
>TRBV28|NA|TRBJ2-7|few
CASRDLAREQYF
TGTGCCAGCCGGGACTTGGCGCGCGAGCAGTACTTC
>TRBV20-1|TRBD1|TRBJ2-7|many
CSARQDRGLGEQYF
TGCAGTGCTAGACAGGACAGGGGGCTGGGTGAGCAGTACTTC
>TRBV12-3/TRBV12-4|NA|TRBJ2-5|NA
CASSRRVRGETQYF
TGTGCCAGCAGTCGGCGGGTTCGAGGCGAGACCCAGTACTTC
>TRBV7-2|NA|TRBJ2-7|few
CASSLAPFSGYEQYF
TGTGCCAGCAGCTTAGCCCCATTCTCCGGATACGAGCAGTACTTC
>TRBV29-1|TRBD1|TRBJ2-5|few
CSGGQVGQETQYF
TGCAGCGGGGGACAGGTGGGACAAGAGACCCAGTACTTC
>TRBV3-1|NA|TRBJ2-1|few
CASSPPNKGGLRYLSYNEQFF
TGTGCCAGCAGCCCTCCGAATAAGGGGGGACTACGGTACCTCTCCTACAATGAGCAGTTCTTC
>TRBV6-2/TRBV6-3|NA|TRBJ1-5|NA
CASSYRGGNQPQHF
TGTGCCAGCAGTTATCGGGGTGGCAATCAGCCCCAGCATTTT
>TRBV29-1|NA|TRBJ2-1|NA
CSVLAGNEQFF
TGCAGCGTTTTGGCGGGCAATGAGCAGTTCTTC
>TRBV7-2|TRBD1|TRBJ2-7|few
CASSLGQGFEQYF
TGTGCCAGCAGCCTCGGACAGGGGTTCGAGCAGTACTTC
>TRBV2|NA|TRBJ2-6|NA
CASSYSHGANVLTF
TGTGCCAGCAGCTACAGCCATGGGGCCAACGTCCTGACTTTC
>TRBV12-3/TRBV12-4|NA|TRBJ1-1|NA
CASSFSEGMGNTEAFF
TGTGCCAGCAGTTTTTCTGAGGGAATGGGGAACACTGAAGCTTTCTTT
>TRBV6-6|NA|TRBJ2-7|NA
CASSYQQGGQYF
TGTGCCAGCAGTTACCAACAGGGCGGGCAGTACTTC
>TRBV9|NA|TRBJ1-5|NA
CASSFQDSPNQPQHF
TGTGCCAGCAGCTTTCAGGACAGCCCCAATCAGCCCCAGCATTTT
>TRBV6-2/TRBV6-3|NA|TRBJ2-3|NA
CASKKGPSTDTQYF
TGTGCCAGCAAGAAGGGACCAAGCACAGATACGCAGTATTTT
>TRBV20-1|TRBD2|TRBJ2-5|many
CSARSRAGGQETQYF
TGCAGTGCTAGAAGTCGAGCGGGAGGGCAAGAGACCCAGTACTTC
>TRBV7-9|NA|TRBJ1-1|NA
CASSPSTGNTEAFF
TGTGCCAGCAGCCCGTCGACAGGAAACACTGAAGCTTTCTTT
>TRBV7-8|NA|TRBJ2-3|many
CASSPGTGPSTDTQYF
TGTGCCAGCAGCCCCGGAACAGGACCAAGCACAGATACGCAGTATTTT
>TRBV20-1|TRBD1|TRBJ1-5|NA
CSAPGQGNRPQHF
TGCAGTGCTCCGGGACAGGGCAATCGGCCCCAGCATTTT
>TRBV25-1|NA|TRBJ2-7|few
CASSGTRNTYEQYF
TGTGCCAGCAGTGGAACTAGGAATACCTACGAGCAGTACTTC